This T cell receptor (beta chain) comes out of a study of CD8+ T cells in alopecia areata. Study-wide findings and caveats: Compared with mice, patients displayed less clear TCR sharing, possibly for HLA-related reasons. Elevated clonality characterized lesional scalp relative to normal scalp, particularly in alopecia totalis/universalis. Sequencing of scalp tissue also captures the resident alphabeta T cells of normal skin.

About this clone: Its cognate antigen is unknown.

Trimming removed 9 bases at V and 2 bases at J, with 10 bases between. This CDR3 is 12 amino acids long. The germline V gene has CDR1 LNHNV and CDR2 YYDKDF (reference sequence). RNA was isolated and reverse transcribed to cDNA, the sequencing template. Here immunoSEQ multiplex PCR was the method, and the copy in TCRdb shows in-frame clones only, minus some. The sample consists of roughly 120,000 clones, less than 80% of them appearing once. The chain combines TRBV15 with TRBJ1-1; possible D gene TRBD1, 5 bases. This TCR was sampled from a human donor in good health. Sequences were obtained from CD4+ T cells sorted from blood. CDR3: CATTGANTEAFF. The CDR3 DNA is TGTGCCACTACAGGAGCAAACACTGAAGCTTTCTTT.